This passage covers 2 T cell receptor beta chains from one sample sequenced in a study of metastatic and nonmetastatic thyroid tumors. MiXCR reprocessed the PCR reads for TCRdb. Found here are about 40,000 clones, 25% to 30% of them singletons; the top ten hold almost 10%. None of the patients had undergone any treatment ahead of thyroid surgery. The material sequenced was blood. Receptors were obtained from a male donor with papillary thyroid cancer or a benign thyroid nodule (not recorded which). Some clones in this sample may be carry-over from other donors' samples.

The CDR3 loop reads CAISDSVDRVFYEQYF. The CDR3 coding sequence is TGTGCCATCAGTGATTCCGTGGACAGGGTTTTCTACGAGCAGTACTTC. The chain uses TRBV10-3 and TRBJ2-7, with TRBD1 identical over 8 bases. This CDR3 has 16 amino acids. Germline loops: CDR1 ENHRY, CDR2 SYGVKD. V dropped 3 bases and J dropped 3; count of bases not matched to a gene: 10.

On this clone itself: At one end, the junction sequence differs from germline, possibly due to a read error. V and J are TRBV28 and TRBJ2-5, with D possibly matching TRBD2 (6 bases). The V gene's germline CDR1 is MDHEN and CDR2 SYDVKM. The CDR3 contains 15 residues. CDR3 residues: CARSLSGLRQETQYF. The CDR3 nucleotides are TGTGCCAGGAGTTTATCGGGACTGCGGCAAGAGACCCAGTACTTC.